This T cell receptor (beta chain) was sequenced during a study of CD8+CD57+ T cells in acquired aplastic anemia. In the study overall: Sorted CD4+ and CD8+ cells gave a mean 3.2 ug DNA, range roughly 0.18 to 30 ug.

This clonotype was found many times. The V gene's germline CDR1 is SGDLS and CDR2 YYNGEE. V dropped 2 bases and J dropped 7 bases, with 12 bases sitting between them. The CDR3 runs 14 residues. Genomic DNA, serving as template, underwent TCR beta VDJ and CDR3 profiling. Each CDR3 protein is one row after TCRdb ran MiXCR on the reads. The sample has 95,000 to 150,000 distinct CDR3 sequences, almost 40% seen once. Patients chosen for sequencing had CD8+CD57+ cells that had expanded, as shown by flow cytometry. Every patient had severe acquired aplastic anemia. This TCR was sampled from a human donor with aplastic anemia. The sample was sorted CD4+, CD8+, or CD8+CD57+ T cells (not recorded which) from PBMCs. This chain links TRBV9 with TRBJ1-4; unclear D gene. CDR3 in amino acids: CASSVVARGEKLFF. CDR3 nucleotide sequence: TGTGCCAGCAGCGTGGTCGCCCGCGGTGAAAAACTGTTTTTT.